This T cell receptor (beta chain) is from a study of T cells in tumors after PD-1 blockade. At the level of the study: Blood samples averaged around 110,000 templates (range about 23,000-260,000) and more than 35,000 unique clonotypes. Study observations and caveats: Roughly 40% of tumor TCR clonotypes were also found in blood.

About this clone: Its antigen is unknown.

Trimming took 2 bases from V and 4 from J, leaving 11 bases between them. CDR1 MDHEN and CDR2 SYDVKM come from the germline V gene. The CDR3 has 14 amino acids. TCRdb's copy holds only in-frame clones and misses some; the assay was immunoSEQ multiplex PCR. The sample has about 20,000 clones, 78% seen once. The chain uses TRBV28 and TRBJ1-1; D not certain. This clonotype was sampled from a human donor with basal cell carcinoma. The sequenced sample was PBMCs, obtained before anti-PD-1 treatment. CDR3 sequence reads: CASSLIGGSTEAFF. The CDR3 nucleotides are TGTGCCAGCAGTTTAATAGGAGGAAGCACTGAAGCTTTCTTT.